This entry lists 2 T cell receptor beta chains sequenced from one sample in a study of blood T cell repertoires in COVID-19. Only in-frame clones appear in the TCRdb table, and some are missing; sequencing was by immunoSEQ multiplex PCR. The profile shows approximately 70,000 clones, approximately 90% of them singletons. Sequences were obtained from peripheral blood. The origin of the receptors is a woman in her sixties or seventies with acute or convalescent COVID-19.

The genes are TRBV5-1 and TRBJ1-1; no reliable D call. The CDR3 covers 14 residues. V was clipped by 0 bases and J by 1 base, with 7 bases between them. CDR1 and CDR2 from the germline V gene are SGHRS and YFSETQ. CDR3 bases: TGCGCCAGCAGCTTGGTTGCAGGGAACACTGAAGCTTTCTTT. Encoded protein: CASSLVAGNTEAFF.

The V and J genes are TRBV4-2 and TRBJ1-3; the D is unclear. CDR1 is LGHNA, CDR2 YNFKEQ, per germline. Trimming took off 0 bases at V and 0 bases at J, with 6 bases between the two ends. The CDR3 is 15 residues long. The DNA of the CDR3 is TGTGCCAGCAGCCAAGACGAACACTCTGGAAACACCATATATTTT. It encodes CASSQDEHSGNTIYF.